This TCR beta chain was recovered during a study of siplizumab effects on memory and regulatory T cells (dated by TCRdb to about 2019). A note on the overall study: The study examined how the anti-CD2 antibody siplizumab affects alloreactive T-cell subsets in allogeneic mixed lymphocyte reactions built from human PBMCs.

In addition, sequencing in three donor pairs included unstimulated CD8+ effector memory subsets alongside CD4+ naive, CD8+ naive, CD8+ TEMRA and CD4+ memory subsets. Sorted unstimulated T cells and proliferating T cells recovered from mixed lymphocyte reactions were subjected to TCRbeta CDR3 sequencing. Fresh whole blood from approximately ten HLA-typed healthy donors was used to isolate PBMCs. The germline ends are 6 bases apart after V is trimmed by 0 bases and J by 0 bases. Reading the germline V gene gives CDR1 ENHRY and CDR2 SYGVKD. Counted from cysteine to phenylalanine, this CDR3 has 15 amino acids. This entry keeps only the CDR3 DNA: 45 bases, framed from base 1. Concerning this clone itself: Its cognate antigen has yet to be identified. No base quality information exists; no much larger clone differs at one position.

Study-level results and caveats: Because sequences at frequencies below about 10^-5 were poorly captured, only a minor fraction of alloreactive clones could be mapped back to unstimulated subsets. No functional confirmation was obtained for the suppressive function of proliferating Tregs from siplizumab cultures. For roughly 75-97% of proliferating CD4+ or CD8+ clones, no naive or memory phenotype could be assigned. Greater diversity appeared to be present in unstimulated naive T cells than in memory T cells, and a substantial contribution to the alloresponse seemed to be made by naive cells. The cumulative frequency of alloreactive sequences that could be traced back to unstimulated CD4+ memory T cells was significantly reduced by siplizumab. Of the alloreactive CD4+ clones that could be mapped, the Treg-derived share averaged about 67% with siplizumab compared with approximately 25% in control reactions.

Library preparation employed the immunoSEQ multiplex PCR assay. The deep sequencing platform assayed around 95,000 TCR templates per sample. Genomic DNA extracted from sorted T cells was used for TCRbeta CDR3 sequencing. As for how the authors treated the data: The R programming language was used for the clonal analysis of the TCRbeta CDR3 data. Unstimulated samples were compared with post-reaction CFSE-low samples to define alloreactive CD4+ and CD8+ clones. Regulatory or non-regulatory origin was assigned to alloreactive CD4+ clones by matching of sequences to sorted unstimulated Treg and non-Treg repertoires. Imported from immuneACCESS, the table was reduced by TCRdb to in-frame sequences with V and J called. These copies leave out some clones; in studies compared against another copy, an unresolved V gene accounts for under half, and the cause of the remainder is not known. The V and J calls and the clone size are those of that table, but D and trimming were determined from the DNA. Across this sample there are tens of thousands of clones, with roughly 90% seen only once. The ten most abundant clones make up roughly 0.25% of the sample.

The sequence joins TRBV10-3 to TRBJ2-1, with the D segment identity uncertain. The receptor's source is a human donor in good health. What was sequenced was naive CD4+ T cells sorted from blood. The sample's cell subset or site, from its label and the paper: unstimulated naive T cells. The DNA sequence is TGTGCCATCAGTGAGTCTCGTTCCTCCTACAATGAGCAGTTCTTC. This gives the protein CAISESRSSYNEQFF.